The 32 T cell receptor beta chains in this list originate from one sample, sequenced in a study of T cell responses to AZD1222 COVID-19 vaccine. Sequencing used immunoSEQ multiplex PCR; TCRdb keeps in-frame clones, though not all of them. The table has 100,000 to 150,000 clones, 65% to 90% seen once; the top ten hold around 20%. The sequencing here drew on peripheral blood, taken on day 0 of AZD1222 vaccination. The source is an adult in good health.

This clone was counted only a few times. The chain links TRBV3-1 (or the pseudogene TRBV3-2) to TRBJ1-2, with D uncertain. Trimming removed 4 bases at V and 2 bases at J, with 5 bases between. The CDR3 is 12 amino acids. The germline gives CDR1 LGHDT, CDR2 YNNKEL (reference sequence). The DNA for the CDR3 is TGTGCCAGCAGCCTCCAGAACTATGGCTACACCTTC. Its translation: CASSLQNYGYTF.

The chain joins TRBV6-6 to TRBJ1-4; D ambiguous. V lost 7 bases to trimming and J lost 8 bases, with 14 bases between them. The CDR3 runs to 13 residues. Per germline, CDR1 MNHNY and CDR2 SVGAGI (reference sequence). The CDR3 protein is CASTLDGWEKLFF. In DNA, the CDR3 is TGTGCCAGCACCCTCGATGGATGGGAAAAACTGTTTTTT.

The rearrangement uses TRBV7-5 and TRBJ2-3. TRBV7-5 represents a pseudogene. This CDR3 spans 19 amino acids. The CDR3 loop is CARSPPLRDGDPSTDTQYF. The CDR3 DNA follows: TGTGCCAGAAGCCCGCCACTCCGGGACGGAGACCCTAGCACAGATACGCAGTATTTT.

The count of this clone is one. Written as DNA, the CDR3 is TGTGCCAGCAGCTTAGGGTTGAAGGGCAGCATTCAAGAGACCCAGTACTTC. It translates to CASSLGLKGSIQETQYF. The chain has TRBV11-2 and TRBJ2-5; D is undetermined. The V gene lost 1 base and the J gene lost 2 bases, with 17 bases spanning the gap. CDR1 and CDR2 (germline): SGHAT, FQNNGV. This CDR3 region has 17 residues.

This clone appeared once. The rearrangement links TRBV9 to TRBJ1-1; D uncertain. This CDR3 is built from 15 residues. V lost 3 bases and J 5 bases, leaving 17 bases between the germline ends. Germline V gives CDR1 SGDLS, CDR2 YYNGEE. The CDR3 DNA sequence: TGTGCCAGCAGCGCCAACCCTCGGATGTCGACTGAAGCTTTCTTT. Translated, it gives CASSANPRMSTEAFF.

Only one count was recorded for this clone. The genes are TRBV7-2 and TRBJ2-7, with D possibly matching TRBD1 (6 bases). The CDR3 is 14 amino acids. CDR1 and CDR2 (germline): SGHTA, FQGNSA. V was cut by 1 base and J by 0 bases, with 7 bases left in between. CDR3 amino acids: CASSLGGPSYEQYF. CDR3 DNA sequence: TGTGCCAGCAGCTTAGGGGGGCCCTCCTACGAGCAGTACTTC.

V gene TRBV6-2 or TRBV6-3 combines with J gene TRBJ1-2; D gene uncertain. This CDR3 spans 16 amino acids. Per germline, CDR1 MNHEY and CDR2 SVGEGT. The V and J ends lost 6 bases and 2 bases respectively, with 19 bases between them. This CDR3 is CASSETTPHHNYGYTF. The DNA for the CDR3 is TGTGCCAGCAGCGAGACAACACCACATCACAACTATGGCTACACCTTC.

The chain is built from TRBV11-3 and TRBJ2-7; D remains unclear. The germline V and J ends were trimmed by 0 bases and 6 bases, with 12 bases remaining between them. This CDR3 is 14 amino acids long. Germline V CDR1 and CDR2: SGHNT, YENEEA. The CDR3 loop reads CASSLDAGNREQYF. CDR3 DNA sequence: TGTGCCAGCAGCTTAGACGCAGGCAACCGCGAGCAGTACTTC.

The chain combines TRBV28 with TRBJ2-2; 7 bases line up with TRBD2. CDR3 length: 16 amino acids. Trimming cost V 6 bases and J 0 bases; bases outside gene matches: 7. Germline values: CDR1 MDHEN, CDR2 SYDVKM. The CDR3 DNA sequence: TGTGCCAGCAGCATAATTAGCGGGTCGAACACCGGGGAGCTGTTTTTT. Protein product: CASSIISGSNTGELFF.

The J gene is TRBJ1-4, the V gene TRBV27; D ambiguous. The CDR3 consists of 16 residues. V was clipped by 5 bases and J by 0 bases, with 13 bases between them. The germline gives CDR1 MNHEY, CDR2 SMNVEV (reference sequence). The CDR3 DNA reads TGTGCCAGCAGTCTCCTCCCTGGGCCAACTAATGAAAAACTGTTTTTT. Protein sequence: CASSLLPGPTNEKLFF.

The chain joins TRBV9 to TRBJ1-3, with TRBD1 matching over 8 bases. The V gene end was trimmed by 5 bases and the J gene end by 5 bases; junction bases not matched to a gene: 12. From germline, CDR1 is SGDLS and CDR2 YYNGEE. The CDR3 is made up of 16 amino acids. In DNA, the CDR3 is TGTGCCAGCAGTACAGGGGAGCAGGGGGCTAGAAACACCATATATTTT. It specifies CASSTGEQGARNTIYF.

The chain joins TRBV30 to TRBJ1-4; D may be TRBD1 (6 bases). Germline V gives CDR1 GTSNPN, CDR2 SVGIG (reference sequence). The CDR3 is 14 residues long. V dropped 2 bases and J dropped 3 bases, with 10 bases sitting between them. The DNA for the CDR3 is TGTGCCTGGAGTTTTACAGGGTCTAATGAAAAACTGTTTTTT. As protein: CAWSFTGSNEKLFF.

The chain recombines TRBV28 with TRBJ1-2; 12 nucleotides align to TRBD1. Germline-derived CDR1 and CDR2 are MDHEN and SYDVKM. The CDR3 is 15 amino acids. V was pared by 6 bases and J by 6 bases, with 8 bases of the junction left unmatched. In DNA form, the CDR3 reads TGTGCCAGCAGGACGCCGGGACAGGGGGCTAATGGCTACACCTTC. Protein product: CASRTPGQGANGYTF.

The chain joins TRBV2 to TRBJ2-5; D is ambiguous. The CDR3 sequence is 12 residues long. Germline lookup yields CDR1 SNHLY and CDR2 FYNNEI. V was trimmed by 5 bases and J by 0 bases, leaving 4 bases between them. Here the CDR3 reads CASSWDQETQYF. Here the CDR3 DNA reads TGTGCCAGCAGTTGGGACCAAGAGACCCAGTACTTC.

The rearrangement links TRBV9 to TRBJ2-3; D possibly uses TRBD1 or TRBD2 (5 bases each). The V and J ends lost 4 bases and 2 bases respectively, with 20 bases between them. CDR3 length equals 17 residues. Germline CDR1 and CDR2: SGDLS and YYNGEE. Here the CDR3 reads CASSPSTWDGFTDTQYF. DNA of the CDR3: TGTGCCAGCAGCCCTTCTACCTGGGACGGGTTCACAGATACGCAGTATTTT. The whole variable domain, filled in from reference TRBV9 and TRBJ2-3, reads DSGVTQTPKHLITATGQRVTLRCSPRSGDLSVYWYQQSLDQGLQFLIQYYNGEERAKGNILERFSAQQFPDLHSELNLSSLELGDSALYFCASSPSTWDGFTDTQYFGPGTRLTVL.

Details on this clone: Other DNA sequences within the sample encode an identical CDR3. The chain links TRBV10-1 to TRBJ2-1, with no clear D. The CDR3 length is 15 residues. The V gene lost 0 bases and the J gene lost 2 bases, with 8 bases spanning the gap. Germline V gene lookup returns CDR1 WNHNN and CDR2 SYGVQD (reference sequence). The CDR3 region has the DNA TGCGCCAGCAGTGAGTCGTCGGAACCCTACAATGAGCAGTTCTTC. Amino acid sequence: CASSESSEPYNEQFF.

In nucleotides, the CDR3 is TGTGCCAGCAGCACTTCCCTCGGGGGTGTGAGCAATGGCTACACCTTC. Protein sequence: CASSTSLGGVSNGYTF. The chain combines TRBV14 with TRBJ1-2; D is possibly TRBD1 (5 bases). The V and J ends lost 5 bases and 6 bases respectively, with 22 bases between them. Germline V gene data show CDR1 as SGHDN and CDR2 as FVKESK. The CDR3 is made up of 16 amino acids.

The V and J genes are TRBV19 and TRBJ1-5; D is undetermined. The CDR3 totals 16 residues. Trimming left V 2 bases short and J 5 bases short, with 16 bases between. The germline V gene encodes CDR1 LNHDA and CDR2 SQIVND (reference sequence). The CDR3 sequence is CASSISGADWYQPQHF. The CDR3 bases are TGTGCCAGTAGTATAAGTGGAGCCGATTGGTATCAGCCCCAGCATTTT.

In DNA, the CDR3 is TGTGCCAGCAGTGTAAGGGGTTTAGGTAGGGAAGAGACCCAGTACTTC. It encodes CASSVRGLGREETQYF. The genes are TRBV28 and TRBJ2-5; D may be TRBD1 (5 bases). V was clipped by 5 bases and J by 3 bases, with 19 bases between them. CDR3 length: 16 residues. From germline, CDR1 is MDHEN and CDR2 SYDVKM.

The chain has TRBV19 and TRBJ1-1; D might be TRBD1 (6 bases). Per germline, CDR1 LNHDA and CDR2 SQIVND (reference sequence). CDR3 length: 15 amino acids. Between the trimmed V and J ends, which lost 5 bases and 0 bases, there was a span of 13 bases. The CDR3 protein is CASSANQGMNTEAFF. For the CDR3, the DNA is TGTGCCAGTAGTGCCAACCAGGGGATGAACACTGAAGCTTTCTTT.

The genes are TRBV27 and TRBJ1-3; 8 bases are a match to TRBD1. Germline V gene sequence: CDR1 MNHEY, CDR2 SMNVEV (reference sequence). This CDR3 has 14 amino acids. J gave up 2 bases and V 10 bases, and 7 bases lay outside the gene matches. DNA for the CDR3: TGTGCCACCAAACAGGGGGTGGCTGGAAACACCATATATTTT. This sequence encodes CATKQGVAGNTIYF.

The rearrangement uses TRBV11-3 and TRBJ1-1; D gene uncertain. The ends were cut back, 1 base at V and 1 base at J, with 13 bases in the middle. Germline values: CDR1 SGHNT, CDR2 YENEEA. CDR3 length: 16 amino acids. The DNA for the CDR3 is TGTGCCAGCAGCTTAGGGCAAAAAGGATCGAACACTGAAGCTTTCTTT. It translates to CASSLGQKGSNTEAFF.

CDR3 in DNA: TGTGCCAGCAGTTACTCGGTTCGATTAGCTAAATCCTACGAGCAGTACTTC. It is translated as CASSYSVRLAKSYEQYF. The chain uses TRBV6-2 or TRBV6-3 and TRBJ2-7; unclear D gene. CDR3 size: 17 residues. Germline CDR1 reads MNHEY; CDR2 reads SVGEGT. The V end was cut by 0 bases, the J end by 1 base, with 16 bases between.

The gene calls are TRBV5-1 and TRBJ2-6, with D perhaps TRBD2 (7 bases). This CDR3 has 17 amino acids. The V gene's germline CDR1 is SGHRS and CDR2 YFSETQ. The V and J ends lost 4 bases and 0 bases respectively, with 14 bases between them. This CDR3 is CASSAGAASSGANVLTF. CDR3 coding DNA: TGCGCCAGCAGCGCGGGGGCCGCTAGCTCTGGGGCCAACGTCCTGACTTTC.

J is TRBJ1-1 and V is TRBV28; 9 nucleotides match TRBD1. J lost 4 bases, V lost 4 bases, and 7 bases had no gene match. Germline CDR1 is MDHEN and CDR2 is SYDVKM. This CDR3 has 15 residues. As DNA, the CDR3 is TGTGCCAGCAGTTATCCTCGGGGACAGGGCACTGAAGCTTTCTTT. Protein: CASSYPRGQGTEAFF.

This sequence joins TRBV27 and TRBJ2-7; tentative D call: TRBD1 (6 bases). The length of the CDR3 is 15 residues. The V end was cut by 0 bases, the J end by 5 bases, with 14 bases between. Germline CDR1 MNHEY, CDR2 SMNVEV (reference sequence). The CDR3 DNA reads as TGTGCCAGCAGTTTATCGTCTCAGGGGACGGACGAGCAGTACTTC. Its protein product is CASSLSSQGTDEQYF.

The chain carries TRBV7-3 and TRBJ1-2; 7 bases are a match to TRBD1. This CDR3 spans 15 amino acids. V was pared by 1 base and J by 2 bases, with 4 bases of the junction left unmatched. Germline CDR1 and CDR2: SGHTA and FQGTGA. The CDR3 region has the DNA TGTGCCAGCAGCTTAAACGGACAGGAGAACTATGGCTACACCTTC. Translated, it gives CASSLNGQENYGYTF.

V usage is TRBV5-1 and J usage is TRBJ2-7; D is unresolved. Germline CDR1 SGHRS, CDR2 YFSETQ. The ends were cut back, 1 base at V and 3 bases at J, with 5 bases in the middle. The CDR3 runs to 12 residues. CDR3 region: CASSLSVYEQYF. CDR3 nucleotide sequence: TGCGCCAGCAGCTTGTCAGTCTACGAGCAGTACTTC.

The CDR3 loop reads CASSLGQGSEAFF. The CDR3 DNA sequence: TGTGCCAGCAGCCTGGGACAGGGGTCTGAAGCTTTCTTT. The chain recombines TRBV7-9 with TRBJ1-1, with 10 bases matching TRBD1. Germline V gives CDR1 SEHNR, CDR2 FQNEAQ (reference sequence). The CDR3 totals 13 residues. V gave up 5 bases and J gave up 6 bases; unmatched junction bases: 3.

This clone was seen just once. The chain recombines TRBV7-9 with TRBJ2-5, with a tentative D call TRBD1 (6 bases). The CDR3 loop spans 15 amino acids. The ends were cut back, 5 bases at V and 0 bases at J, with 13 bases in the middle. Germline values: CDR1 SEHNR, CDR2 FQNEAQ (reference sequence). The CDR3 loop is CASSPGGGYQETQYF. CDR3 DNA sequence: TGTGCCAGCAGCCCCGGTGGGGGCTACCAAGAGACCCAGTACTTC.

The chain uses TRBV7-2 and TRBJ2-3, with D unresolved. This CDR3 spans 16 amino acids. Per the germline V gene, CDR1 is SGHTA and CDR2 is FQGNSA. V was pared by 1 base and J by 2 bases, with 13 bases between. As DNA, the CDR3 is TGTGCCAGCAGCTTAGGGATGGGTGGAGCCACAGATACGCAGTATTTT. Protein: CASSLGMGGATDTQYF.

The V call is TRBV6-5, the J call TRBJ1-6; D possibly corresponds to TRBD1 (5 bases). V lost 2 bases and J 7 bases, leaving 9 bases between the germline ends. Germline loops: CDR1 MNHEY, CDR2 SVGAGI. CDR3 length: 14 amino acids. CDR3 coding DNA: TGTGCCAGCAGTTACGGGGCCTCGAATTCACCCCTCCACTTT. Translation: CASSYGASNSPLHF.